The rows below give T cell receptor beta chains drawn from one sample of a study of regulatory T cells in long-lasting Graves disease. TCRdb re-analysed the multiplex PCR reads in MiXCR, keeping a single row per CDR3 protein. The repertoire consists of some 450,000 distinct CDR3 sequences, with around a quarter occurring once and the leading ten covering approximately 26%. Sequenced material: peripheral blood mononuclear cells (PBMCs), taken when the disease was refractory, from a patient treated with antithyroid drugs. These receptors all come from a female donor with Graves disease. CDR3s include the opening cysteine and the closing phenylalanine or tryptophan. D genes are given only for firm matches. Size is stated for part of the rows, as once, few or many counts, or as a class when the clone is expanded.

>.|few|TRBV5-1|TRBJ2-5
CASNDFGKETQYF
TGCGCCAGCAATGACTTTGGGAAAGAGACCCAGTACTTC
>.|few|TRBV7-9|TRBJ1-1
CASSSNNREAYTEAFF
TGTGCCAGCAGCTCTAATAACAGGGAGGCGTACACTGAAGCTTTCTTT
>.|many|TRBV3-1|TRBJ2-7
CASSQDSFRDYEQYF
TGTGCCAGCAGCCAAGACAGTTTCCGAGACTACGAGCAGTACTTC
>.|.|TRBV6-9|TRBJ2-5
CASSYSPTLGLQETQYF
TGTGCCAGCAGTTACTCTCCAACACTCGGACTACAAGAGACCCAGTACTTC
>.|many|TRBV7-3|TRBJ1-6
CASSLREDSPLHF
TGTGCCAGCAGCTTAAGAGAAGATTCACCCCTCCACTTT
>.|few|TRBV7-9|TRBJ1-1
CASSLNDWGNTEAFF
TGTGCCAGCAGCTTAAATGACTGGGGGAACACTGAAGCTTTCTTT
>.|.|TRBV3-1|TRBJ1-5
CASSPTTGPQPQHF
TGTGCCAGCAGCCCAACAACAGGGCCTCAGCCCCAGCATTTT
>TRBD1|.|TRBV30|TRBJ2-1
CAWRRQGVGEQFF
TGTGCCTGGAGAAGACAGGGGGTCGGTGAGCAGTTCTTC
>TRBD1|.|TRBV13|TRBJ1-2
CASSTDRGRIYGYTF
TGTGCCAGCAGCACGGACAGGGGGCGCATCTATGGCTACACCTTC
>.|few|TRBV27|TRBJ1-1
CASRRKWAGNTGAFF
TGTGCCAGCAGACGTAAGTGGGCGGGAAACACTGGAGCTTTCTTT
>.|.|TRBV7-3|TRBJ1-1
CASSPSGAVTEAFF
TGTGCCAGCAGCCCTTCGGGGGCTGTAACTGAAGCTTTCTTT
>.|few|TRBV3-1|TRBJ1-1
CASSQYDVGTEAFF
TGTGCCAGCAGCCAATACGACGTAGGCACTGAAGCTTTCTTT
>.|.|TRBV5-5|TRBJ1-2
CASSHVDKYYGYTF
TGTGCCAGCAGCCACGTGGACAAGTACTATGGCTACACCTTC
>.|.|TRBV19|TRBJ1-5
CASRVAVNQPQHF
TGTGCCAGTCGGGTGGCGGTCAATCAGCCCCAGCATTTT
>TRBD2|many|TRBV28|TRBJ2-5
CASSSPVAGVVETQYF
TGTGCCAGCAGTTCCCCGGTAGCGGGAGTGGTAGAGACCCAGTACTTC
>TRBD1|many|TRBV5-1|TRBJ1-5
CASSSGTGGQPQHF
TGCGCCAGCAGCTCCGGGACAGGGGGTCAGCCCCAGCATTTT
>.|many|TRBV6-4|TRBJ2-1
CASSINQEGAEQFF
TGTGCCAGCAGTATCAACCAGGAGGGGGCTGAGCAGTTCTTC
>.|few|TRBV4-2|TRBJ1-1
CATADGYTEAFF
TGTGCCACTGCGGACGGTTACACTGAAGCTTTCTTT
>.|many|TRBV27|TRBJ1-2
CASSLSGGGGGYTF
TGTGCCAGCAGTTTGTCAGGAGGGGGTGGTGGCTACACCTTC
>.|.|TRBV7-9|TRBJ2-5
CASSSPTLTSLETQYF
TGTGCCAGCAGCTCCCCAACCCTGACTAGTTTGGAGACCCAGTACTTC
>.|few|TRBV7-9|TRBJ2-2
CASSLGVTTLLSGELFF
TGTGCCAGCAGTCTTGGGGTGACAACCTTGCTGTCCGGGGAGCTGTTTTTT
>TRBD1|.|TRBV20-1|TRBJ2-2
CSASTGVDTGELFF
TGCAGTGCTAGTACAGGGGTGGACACCGGGGAGCTGTTTTTT
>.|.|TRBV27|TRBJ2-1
CASSFGQAFYNEQFF
TGTGCCAGCAGTTTCGGGCAGGCTTTCTACAATGAGCAGTTCTTC
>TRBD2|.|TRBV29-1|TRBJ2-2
CSVTGVAGVTGELFF
TGCAGCGTGACCGGGGTAGCGGGTGTAACCGGGGAGCTGTTTTTT
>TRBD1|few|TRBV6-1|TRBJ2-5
CASRDMTGKGEETQYF
TGTGCCAGCAGAGATATGACAGGGAAGGGGGAAGAGACCCAGTACTTC
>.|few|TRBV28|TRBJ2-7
CASSPRHFSYEQYF
TGTGCCAGCAGTCCCCGACACTTCTCCTACGAGCAGTACTTC
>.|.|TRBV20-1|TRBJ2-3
CSARGRLYTDTQYF
TGCAGTGCTAGAGGGCGGCTATACACAGATACGCAGTATTTT